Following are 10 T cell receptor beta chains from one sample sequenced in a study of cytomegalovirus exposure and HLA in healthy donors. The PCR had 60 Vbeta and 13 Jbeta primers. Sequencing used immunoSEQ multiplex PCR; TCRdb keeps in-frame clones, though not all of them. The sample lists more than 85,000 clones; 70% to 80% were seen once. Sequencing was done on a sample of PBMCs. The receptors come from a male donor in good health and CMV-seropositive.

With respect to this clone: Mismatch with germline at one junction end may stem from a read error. In DNA form, the CDR3 reads TGTGCCAGCGGCTTGCAACTAGCGGGGTTTAGCTCCTACAATGAGCAGTTCTTC. Translation: CASGLQLAGFSSYNEQFF. This rearrangement joins TRBV5-6 to TRBJ2-1, with 10 positions matching TRBD2. The CDR3 is 18 amino acids. Germline V gene sequence: CDR1 SGHDT, CDR2 YYEEEE.

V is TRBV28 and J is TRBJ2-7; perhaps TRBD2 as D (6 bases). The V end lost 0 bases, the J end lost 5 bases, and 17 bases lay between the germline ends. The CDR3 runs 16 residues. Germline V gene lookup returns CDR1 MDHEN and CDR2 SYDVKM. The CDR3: CASSLWGSGSNDEQYF. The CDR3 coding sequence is TGTGCCAGCAGTTTATGGGGGAGCGGGTCTAATGACGAGCAGTACTTC.

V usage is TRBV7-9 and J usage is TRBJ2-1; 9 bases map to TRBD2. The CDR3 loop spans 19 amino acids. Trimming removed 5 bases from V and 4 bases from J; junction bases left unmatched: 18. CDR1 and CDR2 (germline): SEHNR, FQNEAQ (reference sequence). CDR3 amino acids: CASSRAGGGGVPRYNEQFF. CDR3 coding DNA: TGTGCCAGCAGCCGAGCGGGAGGCGGGGGAGTCCCAAGATACAATGAGCAGTTCTTC.

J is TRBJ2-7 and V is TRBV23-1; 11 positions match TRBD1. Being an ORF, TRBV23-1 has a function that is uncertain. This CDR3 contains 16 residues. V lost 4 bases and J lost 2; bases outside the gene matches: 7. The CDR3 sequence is CASSRDRDRGTYEQYF. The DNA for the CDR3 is TGCGCCAGCAGTCGCGACCGGGACAGGGGGACCTACGAGCAGTACTTC.

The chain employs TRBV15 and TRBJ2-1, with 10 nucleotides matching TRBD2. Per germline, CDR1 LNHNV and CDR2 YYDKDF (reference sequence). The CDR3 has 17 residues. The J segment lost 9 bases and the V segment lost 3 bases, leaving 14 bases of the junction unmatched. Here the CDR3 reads CATSSRDSLAGVSEQFF. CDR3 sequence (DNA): TGTGCCACCAGCAGCCGAGATAGTCTAGCGGGAGTAAGTGAGCAGTTCTTC.

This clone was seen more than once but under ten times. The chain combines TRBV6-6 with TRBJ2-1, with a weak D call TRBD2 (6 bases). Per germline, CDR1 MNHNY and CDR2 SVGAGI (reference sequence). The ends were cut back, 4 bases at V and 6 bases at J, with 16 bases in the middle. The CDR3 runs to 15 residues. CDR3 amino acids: CASSSHTGTANEQFF. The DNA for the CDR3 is TGTGCCAGCAGTTCCCATACCGGGACTGCCAATGAGCAGTTCTTC.

Here the CDR3 reads CSVTGSGGTQYF. The CDR3 nucleotides read TGCAGCGTAACAGGGAGCGGGGGGACGCAGTATTTT. The chain carries TRBV29-1 and TRBJ2-3; 9 positions match TRBD2. Germline CDR1 SQVTM, CDR2 ANQGSEA. The CDR3 sequence is 12 residues long. Germline trimming cut 6 bases from V and 9 bases from J; bases unmatched to any gene: 7.

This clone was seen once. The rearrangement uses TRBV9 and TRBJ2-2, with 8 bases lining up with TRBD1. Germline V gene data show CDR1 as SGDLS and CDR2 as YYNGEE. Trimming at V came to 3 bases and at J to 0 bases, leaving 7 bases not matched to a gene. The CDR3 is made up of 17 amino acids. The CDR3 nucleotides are TGTGCCAGCAGCGCGGGGACAGGCCGCGCGAACACCGGGGAGCTGTTTTTT. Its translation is CASSAGTGRANTGELFF.

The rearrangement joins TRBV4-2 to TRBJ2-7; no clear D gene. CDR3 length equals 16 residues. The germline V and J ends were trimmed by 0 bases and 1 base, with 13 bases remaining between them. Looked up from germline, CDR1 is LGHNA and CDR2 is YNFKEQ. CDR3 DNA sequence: TGTGCCAGCAGCCAAGATCTAGTGATTGATTCCTACGAGCAGTACTTC. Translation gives CASSQDLVIDSYEQYF.

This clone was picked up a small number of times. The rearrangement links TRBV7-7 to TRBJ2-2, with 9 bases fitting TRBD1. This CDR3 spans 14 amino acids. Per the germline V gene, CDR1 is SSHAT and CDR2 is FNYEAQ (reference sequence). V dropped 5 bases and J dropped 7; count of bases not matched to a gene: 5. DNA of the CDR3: TGTGCCAGCAGCCCCGGACAGGGGATCGGGGAGCTGTTTTTT. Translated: CASSPGQGIGELFF.